The rows below give T cell receptor beta chains drawn from one sample of a study of T-cell memory formation after mild COVID-19. TCRdb processed the 5' RACE reads anew with MiXCR; each CDR3 protein has one entry. Here the sample spans about 560,000 distinct CDR3 sequences, less than 25% being singletons. The specimen was PBMCs or a T cell subset sorted from them (not recorded which). These receptor sequences come from an adult woman who had mild COVID-19 (a few samples of this study predate the infection). Cell type and time point are not known. The CDR3 runs from the conserved cysteine through the conserved F or W. Each record gives: V gene, CDR3 protein.

TRBV5-4,CASSWPDRGPEAFF
TRBV20-1,CSAREPGVNTEAFF
TRBV7-2,CASSSDRVAYNEQFF
TRBV4-1,CASSPMAGESGYTF
TRBV5-6,CASSLVFGRGRPGANVLTF
TRBV2,CASSEEAGVVQYF
TRBV24-1,CATSSDTDTQYF
TRBV4-1,CASSQVYGLAGVGNEQFF
TRBV24-1,CATSLGQGGYTF
TRBV5-1,CASSLGLAGEQQYF
TRBV12-3/TRBV12-4,CASRHAGTNYGYTF
TRBV4-2,CASSESSFGVGYEQYF
TRBV12-3/TRBV12-4,CASSFGRGEQYF
TRBV29-1,CSVAGTGVSVRSYEQYF
TRBV12-3/TRBV12-4,CASSLSGLAGAYNEQFF
TRBV7-9,CASSPFVGSSTDTQYF
TRBV2,CASSEETPPGFPQHF
TRBV12-3/TRBV12-4,CASGSSTDTQYF
TRBV19,CASIRLAGGRNTGELFF
TRBV7-3,CASSLQGGITDTQYF
TRBV7-2,CASSLSSASGETQYF
TRBV2,CASSPRGGYTF
TRBV4-1,CASSLPGANEQFF
TRBV20-1,CSAPDPRGIYNEQFF
TRBV24-1,CATPSSSGNTIYF
TRBV5-1,CASSFTSGGASSYEQYF
TRBV4-3,CASSQDLTSGSTNEQFF
TRBV19,CASNFGGDPFEQFF
TRBV7-2,CASSLGGTTYNEQFF
TRBV5-1,CASSTGSGANVLTF
TRBV5-6,CASSPGTGASPTQYF
TRBV5-1,CASSFFPQGWTQDEQFF
TRBV5-1,CASSEAPSEKLFF
TRBV25-1,CASSDGQMGYEQYF
TRBV7-9,CASSWTSGRGDTGELFF
TRBV20-1,CSASNHSGANVLTF
TRBV29-1,CSVQERANEKLFF
TRBV6-5,CASSPEGGQGAYEQYF
TRBV2,CASSDPTGQNLNYGYTF
TRBV5-8,CASTIRDGLYEQYF
TRBV7-9,CASSRGTVENEQYF
TRBV11-2,CASSLEGTSLSYEQYF
TRBV6-5,CASSYPSKTPSGEQYF
TRBV6-5,CASSPQGQETQYF
TRBV12-3/TRBV12-4,CASRQTGRYEQYF
TRBV6-6,CASRSRGTEAFF
TRBV10-2,CASKSAERVTEAFF
TRBV6-2/TRBV6-3,CASSYSTSGNRYEQYF
TRBV18,CASSLEIQPGQGKNGYTF
TRBV9,CASSPSTSVYTDTQYF
TRBV12-3/TRBV12-4,CASSSHFGELFF